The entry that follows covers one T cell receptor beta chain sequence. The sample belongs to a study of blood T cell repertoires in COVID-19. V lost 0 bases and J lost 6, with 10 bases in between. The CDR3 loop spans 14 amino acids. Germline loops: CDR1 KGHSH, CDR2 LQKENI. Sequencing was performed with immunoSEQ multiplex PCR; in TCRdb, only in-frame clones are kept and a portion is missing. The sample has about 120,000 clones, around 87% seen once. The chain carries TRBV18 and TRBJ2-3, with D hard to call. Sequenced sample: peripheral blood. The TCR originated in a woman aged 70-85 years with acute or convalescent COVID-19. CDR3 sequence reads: CASSPPSKRDTQYF. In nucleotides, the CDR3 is TGTGCCAGCTCACCACCCTCGAAGAGGGATACGCAGTATTTT.